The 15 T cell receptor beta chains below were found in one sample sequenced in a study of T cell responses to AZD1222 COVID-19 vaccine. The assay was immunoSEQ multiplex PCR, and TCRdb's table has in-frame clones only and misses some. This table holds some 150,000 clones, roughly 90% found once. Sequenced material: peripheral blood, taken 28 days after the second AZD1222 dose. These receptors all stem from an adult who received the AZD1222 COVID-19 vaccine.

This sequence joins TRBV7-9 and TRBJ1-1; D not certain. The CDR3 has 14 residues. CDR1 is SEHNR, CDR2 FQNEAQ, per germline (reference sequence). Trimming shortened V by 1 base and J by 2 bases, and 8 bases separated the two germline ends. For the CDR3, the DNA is TGTGCCAGCAGCTTAGACGCCCTCAACACTGAAGCTTTCTTT. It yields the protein CASSLDALNTEAFF.

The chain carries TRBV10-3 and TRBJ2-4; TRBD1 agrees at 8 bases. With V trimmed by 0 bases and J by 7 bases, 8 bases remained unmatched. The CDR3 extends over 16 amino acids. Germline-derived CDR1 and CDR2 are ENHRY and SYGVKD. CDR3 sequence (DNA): TGTGCCATCAGTGAGTCTGGACAGGGTGATTTTAACATTCAGTACTTC. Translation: CAISESGQGDFNIQYF.

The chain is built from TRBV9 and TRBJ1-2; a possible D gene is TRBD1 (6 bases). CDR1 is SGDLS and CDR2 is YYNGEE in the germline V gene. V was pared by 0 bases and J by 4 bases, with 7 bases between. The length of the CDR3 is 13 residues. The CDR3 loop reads CASSVVDSYGYTF. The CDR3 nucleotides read TGTGCCAGCAGCGTAGTGGACAGCTATGGCTACACCTTC. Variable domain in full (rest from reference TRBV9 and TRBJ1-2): DSGVTQTPKHLITATGQRVTLRCSPRSGDLSVYWYQQSLDQGLQFLIQYYNGEERAKGNILERFSAQQFPDLHSELNLSSLELGDSALYFCASSVVDSYGYTFGSGTRLTVV.

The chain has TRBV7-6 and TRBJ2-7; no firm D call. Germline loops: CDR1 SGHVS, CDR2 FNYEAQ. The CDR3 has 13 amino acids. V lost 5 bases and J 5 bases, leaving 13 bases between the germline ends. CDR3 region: CASSPAPRDEQYF. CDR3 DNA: TGTGCCAGCAGCCCCGCCCCCCGGGACGAGCAGTACTTC.

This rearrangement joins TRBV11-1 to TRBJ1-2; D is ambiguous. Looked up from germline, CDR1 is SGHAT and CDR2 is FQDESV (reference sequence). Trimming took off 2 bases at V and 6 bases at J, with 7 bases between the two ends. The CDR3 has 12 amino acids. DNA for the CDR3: TGTGCCAGCAGCTTATCCGGGGATGGCTACACCTTC. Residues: CASSLSGDGYTF.

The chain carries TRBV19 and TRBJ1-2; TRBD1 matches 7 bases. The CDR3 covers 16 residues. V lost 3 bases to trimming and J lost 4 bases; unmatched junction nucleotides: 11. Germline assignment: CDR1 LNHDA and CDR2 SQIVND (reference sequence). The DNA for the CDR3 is TGTGCCAGTAGTATGCCAGAGGGGGCTCTGTTCTATGGCTACACCTTC. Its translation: CASSMPEGALFYGYTF.

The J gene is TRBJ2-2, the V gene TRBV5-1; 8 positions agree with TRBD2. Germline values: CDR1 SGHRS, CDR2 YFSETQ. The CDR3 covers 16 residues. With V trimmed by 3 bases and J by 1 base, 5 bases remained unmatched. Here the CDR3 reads CASSSATSGNTGELFF. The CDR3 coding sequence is TGCGCCAGCAGCTCTGCCACTAGCGGGAACACCGGGGAGCTGTTTTTT.

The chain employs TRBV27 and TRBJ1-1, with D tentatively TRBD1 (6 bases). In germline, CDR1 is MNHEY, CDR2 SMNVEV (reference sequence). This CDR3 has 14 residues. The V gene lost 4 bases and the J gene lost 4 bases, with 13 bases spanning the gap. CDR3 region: CASSSPSRGTEAFF. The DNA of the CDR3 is TGTGCCAGCAGTTCCCCTTCCAGGGGCACTGAAGCTTTCTTT.

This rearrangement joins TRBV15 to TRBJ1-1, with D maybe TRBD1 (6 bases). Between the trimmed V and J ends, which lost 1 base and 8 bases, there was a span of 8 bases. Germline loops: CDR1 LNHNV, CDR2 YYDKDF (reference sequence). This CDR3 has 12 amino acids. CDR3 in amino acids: CATSRADREAFF. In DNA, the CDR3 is TGTGCCACCAGCAGAGCCGACAGGGAAGCTTTCTTT.

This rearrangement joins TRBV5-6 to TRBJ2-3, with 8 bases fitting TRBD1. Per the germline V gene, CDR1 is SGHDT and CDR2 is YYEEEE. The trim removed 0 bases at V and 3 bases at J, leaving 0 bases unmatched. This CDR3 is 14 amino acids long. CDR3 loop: CASSLGTGTDTQYF. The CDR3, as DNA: TGTGCCAGCAGCTTGGGGACAGGGACAGATACGCAGTATTTT.

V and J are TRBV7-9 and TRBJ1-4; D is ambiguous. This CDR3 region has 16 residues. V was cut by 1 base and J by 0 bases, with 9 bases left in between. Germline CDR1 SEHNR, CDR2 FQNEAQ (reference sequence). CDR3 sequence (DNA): TGTGCCAGCAGCTTAGAGGCCGGGTCAACTAATGAAAAACTGTTTTTT. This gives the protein CASSLEAGSTNEKLFF.

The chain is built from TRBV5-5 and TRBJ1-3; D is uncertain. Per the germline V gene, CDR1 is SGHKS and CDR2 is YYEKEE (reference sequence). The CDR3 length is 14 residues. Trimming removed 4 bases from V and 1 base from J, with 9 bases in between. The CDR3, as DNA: TGTGCCAGCAGCACGGGAGCATCTGGAAACACCATATATTTT. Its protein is CASSTGASGNTIYF.

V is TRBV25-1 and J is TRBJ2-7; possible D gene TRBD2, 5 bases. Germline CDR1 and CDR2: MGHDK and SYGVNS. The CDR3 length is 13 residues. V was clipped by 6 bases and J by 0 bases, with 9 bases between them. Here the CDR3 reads CASRLGSSYEQYF. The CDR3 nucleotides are TGTGCCAGCAGGCTGGGGAGCTCCTACGAGCAGTACTTC.

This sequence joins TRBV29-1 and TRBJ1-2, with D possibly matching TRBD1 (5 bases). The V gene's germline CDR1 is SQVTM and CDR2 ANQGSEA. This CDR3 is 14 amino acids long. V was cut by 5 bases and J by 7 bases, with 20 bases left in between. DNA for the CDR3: TGCAGCGTTCCGTCAGGGTCCGCGGAGGGTGGCTACACCTTC. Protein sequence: CSVPSGSAEGGYTF.

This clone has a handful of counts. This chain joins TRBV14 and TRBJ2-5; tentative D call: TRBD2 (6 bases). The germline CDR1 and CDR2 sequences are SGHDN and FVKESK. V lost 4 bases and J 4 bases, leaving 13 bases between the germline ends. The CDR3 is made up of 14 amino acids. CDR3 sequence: CASSPFGTLETQYF. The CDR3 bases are TGTGCCAGCAGCCCCTTCGGGACTTTAGAGACCCAGTACTTC.